This T cell receptor beta chain appears in the sequencing data of a study of control samples from healthy donors and cancer patients. The assay was immunoSEQ multiplex PCR, and TCRdb's table has in-frame clones only and misses some. This table has about 120,000 clones, roughly 88% appearing once. This CDR3 has 14 residues. After removal of 6 bases from V and 4 bases from J, the junction contained 7 bases not matched to a gene. Germline CDR1 and CDR2: SGHRS and YFSETQ. The clonotype originates from a man aged 35-49 years in good health. Material for sequencing was blood. The gene calls are TRBV5-1 and TRBJ1-1, with 9 bases identical to TRBD1. CDR3 sequence (DNA): TGCGCCAGCACTTCCACAGGGGGCGGCACTGAAGCTTTCTTT. Translated: CASTSTGGGTEAFF. Looking up the rest from reference TRBV5-1 and TRBJ1-1 gives the full variable domain: KAGVTQTPRYLIKTRGQQVTLSCSPISGHRSVSWYQQTPGQGLQFLFEYFSETQRNKGNFPGRFSGRQFSNSRSEMNVSTLELGDSALYLCASTSTGGGTEAFFGQGTRLTVV.